These 18 T cell receptor beta chains were all obtained from the same sample, sequenced in a study of T cells in Graves' hyperthyroidism and ophthalmopathy. RNA transcripts served as the template for amplifying TCR beta CDR3 regions. Primed by the HTBI set, a first-round RT-PCR was run on the TCR CDR3. Using its own MiXCR run on the multiplex PCR reads, TCRdb lists one record per CDR3 protein. The sample records 600,000 or so distinct CDR3 sequences, 16% being singletons. Sequencing was performed on blood. The receptors come from a woman aged 25-40 years with Graves' hyperthyroidism.

This clonotype was observed many times. The CDR3 coding sequence is TGTGCCAGCAGCTTGGGACAGTCGACCTACAATGAGCAGTTCTTC. This encodes CASSLGQSTYNEQFF. This sequence joins TRBV7-8 and TRBJ2-1, with TRBD1 matching 7 bases. This CDR3 contains 15 residues. V was clipped by 3 bases and J by 2 bases; unmatched bases: 4. Germline CDR1 and CDR2: SGHVS and FQNEAQ.

The chain couples TRBV20-1 to TRBJ1-2; 7 bases fit TRBD1. Germline values: CDR1 DFQATT, CDR2 SNEGSKA (reference sequence). The trim removed 5 bases at V and 2 bases at J, leaving 8 bases unmatched. The CDR3 runs to 14 residues. The CDR3 spells CSAPDLGQNYGYTF. The CDR3 DNA reads TGCAGTGCTCCTGATCTGGGACAGAACTATGGCTACACCTTC.

This clonotype was observed many times. The J gene is TRBJ1-1, the V gene TRBV12-3 or TRBV12-4; 7 bases map to TRBD1. The CDR3 extends over 15 amino acids. With 3 bases clipped from V and 6 bases from J, the junction kept 10 bases outside the gene matches. CDR3: CASSFYRGSGSEAFF. CDR3 coding DNA: TGTGCCAGCAGTTTTTACAGGGGCAGCGGATCTGAAGCTTTCTTT.

The rearrangement joins TRBV18 to TRBJ2-7; D not resolved. The CDR3 extends over 16 amino acids. Germline V gene data show CDR1 as KGHSH and CDR2 as LQKENI. Trimming pared 0 bases from V and 2 bases from J, leaving 14 bases between. CDR3 bases: TGTGCCAGCTCACCACCGGCGGCCCCCGCTACCTACGAGCAGTACTTC. Translation: CASSPPAAPATYEQYF.

At least ten counts were recorded for this clonotype. The chain combines TRBV29-1 with TRBJ2-5; a possible D gene is TRBD2 (6 bases). Germline V lookup: CDR1 SQVTM, CDR2 ANQGSEA. V was cut by 5 bases and J by 4 bases, with 8 bases left in between. The CDR3 loop spans 11 amino acids. CDR3 coding DNA: TGCAGCGTTAGGGAGGCAGAGACCCAGTACTTC. Amino acids: CSVREAETQYF.

This clonotype was picked up a small number of times. This chain joins TRBV5-1 and TRBJ1-1, with D hard to call. Trimming removed 2 bases at V and 11 bases at J, with 13 bases between. In germline, CDR1 is SGHRS, CDR2 YFSETQ. This CDR3 comprises 12 residues. CDR3 nucleotides: TGCGCCAGCAGCTTAACGGACTACGAGGCTTTCTTT. It translates to CASSLTDYEAFF. Together with reference TRBV5-1 and TRBJ1-1, the CDR3 gives the full variable domain: KAGVTQTPRYLIKTRGQQVTLSCSPISGHRSVSWYQQTPGQGLQFLFEYFSETQRNKGNFPGRFSGRQFSNSRSEMNVSTLELGDSALYLCASSLTDYEAFFGQGTRLTVV.

This clonotype has just a few counts. The chain recombines TRBV15 with TRBJ1-3, with a possible D match to TRBD1 (6 bases). Germline values: CDR1 LNHNV, CDR2 YYDKDF (reference sequence). The CDR3 loop spans 16 amino acids. With 4 bases removed from V and 0 bases from J, the gap between germline ends came to 13 bases. In DNA, the CDR3 is TGTGCCACCAGCACTCGGGGGCGAATCTCTGGAAACACCATATATTTT. Translated: CATSTRGRISGNTIYF.

The V gene is TRBV10-3, the J gene TRBJ1-1, with 12 nucleotides matching TRBD1. The CDR3 length is 14 residues. CDR1 is ENHRY, CDR2 SYGVKD, per germline. The V gene end was trimmed by 8 bases and the J gene end by 1 base; junction bases not matched to a gene: 2. CDR3 in amino acids: CAIGTGGPNTEAFF. CDR3 nucleotides: TGTGCCATCGGGACAGGGGGCCCGAACACTGAAGCTTTCTTT.

The chain carries TRBV20-1 and TRBJ2-3; maybe TRBD2 (8 bases). Germline V CDR1 and CDR2: DFQATT, SNEGSKA (reference sequence). There are 15 residues in the CDR3. Trimming stripped 6 bases from V and 5 bases from J, with 21 bases between. DNA for the CDR3: TGCAGTGCCGTCGCCAGCGGGAGACAGGGAGATACGCAGTATTTT. Amino acid sequence: CSAVASGRQGDTQYF.

V is TRBV27 and J is TRBJ2-2; 8 nucleotides agree with TRBD2. Trimming removed 3 bases from V and 5 bases from J; junction bases left unmatched: 5. The germline V gene has CDR1 MNHEY and CDR2 SMNVEV (reference sequence). The CDR3 is 15 residues long. CDR3 coding DNA: TGTGCCAGCAGTTTGTTCCCTAGCGGGACCGGGGAGCTGTTTTTT. Amino acids: CASSLFPSGTGELFF.

This clonotype appeared many times. The rearrangement uses TRBV6-5 and TRBJ2-7, with TRBD1 matching 7 bases. Germline V gives CDR1 MNHEY, CDR2 SVGAGI. This CDR3 has 16 amino acids. Trimming took 3 bases from V and 0 from J; bases not matched to a gene: 8. Here the CDR3 reads CASSYQTGTHSYEQYF. In nucleotides, the CDR3 is TGTGCCAGCAGTTATCAGACAGGGACCCACTCCTACGAGCAGTACTTC.

This clonotype was seen a few times. The chain has TRBV3-1 and TRBJ2-7, with 7 bases that match TRBD2. The junction had 23 bases not matched to a gene; V was cut back by 8 bases and J by 4 bases. The CDR3 has 18 amino acids. In germline, CDR1 is LGHDT, CDR2 YNNKEL (reference sequence). The CDR3 sequence is CASSPRGSSGGHLYEQYF. Here the CDR3 DNA reads TGTGCCAGCTCACCACGGGGATCTAGCGGCGGTCATCTTTACGAGCAGTACTTC.

V gene TRBV30 combines with J gene TRBJ2-5; D is possibly TRBD1 or TRBD2 (6 bases each). The V end lost 5 bases, the J end lost 5 bases, and 18 bases lay between the germline ends. Germline CDR1 is GTSNPN and CDR2 is SVGIG (reference sequence). The CDR3 contains 14 residues. CDR3 DNA: TGTGCCTGGGGGAATTGGGGGGCGCGGGAGACCCAGTACTTC. Its translation is CAWGNWGARETQYF.

The V call is TRBV7-2, the J call TRBJ1-5, with D uncertain. This CDR3 contains 14 residues. Germline-derived CDR1 and CDR2 are SGHTA and FQGNSA. V lost 0 bases to trimming and J lost 6 bases, with 9 bases between them. CDR3 bases: TGTGCCAGCAGCTTAGCGAAGGGCAGTCAGCCCCAGCATTTT. Encoded protein: CASSLAKGSQPQHF.

This clonotype came up many times. This chain joins TRBV4-3 and TRBJ1-1; D may be TRBD1 (5 bases). CDR1 and CDR2 (germline): LGHNA, YSLEER. Trimming took 4 bases from V and 0 from J, leaving 9 bases between them. This CDR3 is 14 amino acids long. The CDR3 here is CASSPGLLNTEAFF. The CDR3 nucleotides read TGCGCCAGCAGCCCAGGGCTTCTGAACACTGAAGCTTTCTTT.

This clonotype was detected many times. The chain recombines TRBV20-1 with TRBJ2-7; no clear D gene. V lost 0 bases and J 4 bases, leaving 16 bases between the germline ends. The CDR3 totals 15 residues. The V gene's germline CDR1 is DFQATT and CDR2 SNEGSKA (reference sequence). The CDR3 loop is CSARDLKGGSYEQYF. The CDR3 DNA is TGCAGTGCTAGAGATCTAAAGGGTGGGTCGTACGAGCAGTACTTC.

About this clonotype: This may come from a read error, since a much larger clone is one base off. This CDR3 reads CAGSETSLGSYNEQFF. The CDR3 DNA is TGTGCCGGCAGTGAAACCTCACTAGGGTCCTACAATGAGCAGTTCTTC. V is TRBV6-1 and J is TRBJ2-1, with D maybe TRBD2 (5 bases). Germline V lookup: CDR1 MNHNS, CDR2 SASEGT. This CDR3 has 16 amino acids.

This clonotype was seen just once. The V gene is TRBV19, the J gene TRBJ1-5, with a tentative D call TRBD1 (6 bases). Germline CDR1 LNHDA, CDR2 SQIVND (reference sequence). V lost 3 bases and J 0 bases, leaving 15 bases between the germline ends. The CDR3 totals 17 residues. This CDR3 reads CASSIPGQGYSNQPQHF. CDR3 bases: TGTGCCAGTAGTATCCCTGGTCAGGGGTATAGCAATCAGCCCCAGCATTTT.